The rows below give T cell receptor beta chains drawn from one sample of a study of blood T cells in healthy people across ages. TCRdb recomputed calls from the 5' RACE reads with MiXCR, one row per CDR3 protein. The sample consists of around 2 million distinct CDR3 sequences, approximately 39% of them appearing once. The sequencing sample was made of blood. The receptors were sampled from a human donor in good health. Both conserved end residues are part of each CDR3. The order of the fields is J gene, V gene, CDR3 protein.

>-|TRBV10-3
CAISEAGGETQYF
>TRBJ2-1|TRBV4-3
CASSQGGGEPWHEQFF
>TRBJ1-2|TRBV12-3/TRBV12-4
CASSPQGSYGYTF
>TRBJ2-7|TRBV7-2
CASSLYAGDLEQYF
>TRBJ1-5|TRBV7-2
CASSLTTENQPQHF
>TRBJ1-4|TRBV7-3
CASSFPSVGGEKLFF
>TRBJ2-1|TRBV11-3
CASSSLIYNEQFF
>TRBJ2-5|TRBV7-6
CAGERRTGGSETQYF
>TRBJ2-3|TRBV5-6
CASSWRGMRDTQYF
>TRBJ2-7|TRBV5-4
CASSPFGSYEQYF
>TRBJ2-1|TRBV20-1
CSARWGSNEQFF
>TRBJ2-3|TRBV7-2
CASSSALGGSPTDTQYF
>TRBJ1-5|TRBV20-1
CSARDIAQPQHF
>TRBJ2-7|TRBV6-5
CASSTTSGFAPSEQYF
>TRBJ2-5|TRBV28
CASRGTEETQYF
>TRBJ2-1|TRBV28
CASSPDMSGAYNEQFF
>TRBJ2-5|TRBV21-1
CASSAASAKETQYF
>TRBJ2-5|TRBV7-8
CASSLIVLAQYF
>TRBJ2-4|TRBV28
CASSFYPGPQYF
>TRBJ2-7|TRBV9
CASSVRDLPSYEQDF
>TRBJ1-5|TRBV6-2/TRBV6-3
CASGALRNQPQHF
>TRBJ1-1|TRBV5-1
CASSLEDTEAFF
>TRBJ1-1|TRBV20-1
CSAPSDGAFF
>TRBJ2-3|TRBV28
CASSLSGVKVTQYF
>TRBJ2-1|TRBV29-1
CSVRTGMFNEQFF
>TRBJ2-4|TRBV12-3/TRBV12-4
CASSPFSNSAKNIQYF
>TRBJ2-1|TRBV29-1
CSADHGTGKFYEQFF
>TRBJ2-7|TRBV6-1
CASSEFLDGYYEQYF
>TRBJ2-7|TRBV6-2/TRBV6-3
CASSYLSPGSYEQYF
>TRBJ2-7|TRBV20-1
CSAGLDYPGGEQYF
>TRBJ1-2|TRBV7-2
CASSSYRGVNYGYTF
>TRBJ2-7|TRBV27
CASSFTRDPFGYEQYF
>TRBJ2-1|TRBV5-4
CASPSLAGGLNEQFF
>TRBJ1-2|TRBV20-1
CSAGWTGPNYGYTF
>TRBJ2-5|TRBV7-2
CASSFLTSGEETQYF
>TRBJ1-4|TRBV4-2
CASSQGPRPGNEKLFF
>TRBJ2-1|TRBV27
CASRHGTASEQFF
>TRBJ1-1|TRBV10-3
CAISPGNTEAFF
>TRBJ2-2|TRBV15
CATSREIRRNTGELFF
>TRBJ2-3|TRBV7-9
CASSPTRLAGLLDTQYF
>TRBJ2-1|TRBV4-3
CASSLSNDWVYEQFF
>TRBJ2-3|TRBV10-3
CAISDIRQGSTDTQYF
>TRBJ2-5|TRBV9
CASSVEAGWAGGRETQYF